This section outlines one T cell receptor beta chain sequence together with its context. Its antigen is unknown. The study ran its PCR with 60 Vbeta and 13 Jbeta primers. TCRdb keeps only in-frame clones here, not all; method: immunoSEQ multiplex PCR. The repertoire includes over 65,000 clones, roughly 80% of them detected once, and 7.8% sits in the top ten. The CDR3 extends over 14 amino acids. The germline CDR1 and CDR2 sequences are MNHEY and SVGAGI. V lost 5 bases, J lost 5 bases, and 5 bases stayed unmatched. This entry comes from a study of cytomegalovirus exposure and HLA in healthy donors. Whole-study findings and limits: Previously analyzed data showed that most TCR beta V segments were productive at a frequency of about 87% or about 30%. In a later analysis, V- and J-gene trimming of beta chains associated with a DCLRE1C missense variant, replicated independently. Highly shared variants forming one cluster were likely a sequencing artifact. Most subjects' HLA-A and HLA-B alleles were reportedly predicted from TCR beta sequences.

The V and J genes are TRBV6-5 and TRBJ1-4; 7 bases line up with TRBD1. This TCR derives from a man between 60 and 70 years old in good health and CMV-seropositive. The sample was PBMCs. CDR3 nucleotide sequence: TGTGCCAGCAGTGCCGGGACAGACAATGAAAAACTGTTTTTT. It codes for CASSAGTDNEKLFF.